This T cell receptor beta chain was retrieved from a study of T cell responses to AZD1222 COVID-19 vaccine. Study findings and constraints: Spike-specific TCRs gained breadth and depth after people received two AZD1222 doses. In all cases, repertoires were sampled only after the peak T cell response. The donors showed a predominance of white British ancestry and of females, with possible underestimation of clonal diversity.

Measured with immunoSEQ multiplex PCR; TCRdb has only the in-frame clones, and not every one. The sample lists roughly 87,000 clones, about nine tenths occurring once. The CDR3 is 12 amino acids. Regarding this clone: The antigen remains unidentified. One end of the junction is discordant with germline, which a read error may explain.

Some second doses came at about 4 weeks and others at about 12 weeks; these were pooled. The source of this sequence is an adult who received the AZD1222 COVID-19 vaccine. The specimen was peripheral blood, collected 28 days after the second AZD1222 dose. The chain combines TRBV12-3 or TRBV12-4 with TRBJ1-2, with TRBD1 as a possible D gene (6 bases). The CDR3 here is CASKMDRGLSFF. The CDR3 DNA follows: TGTGCCAGCAAAATGGACAGAGGATTGAGCTTCTTC.